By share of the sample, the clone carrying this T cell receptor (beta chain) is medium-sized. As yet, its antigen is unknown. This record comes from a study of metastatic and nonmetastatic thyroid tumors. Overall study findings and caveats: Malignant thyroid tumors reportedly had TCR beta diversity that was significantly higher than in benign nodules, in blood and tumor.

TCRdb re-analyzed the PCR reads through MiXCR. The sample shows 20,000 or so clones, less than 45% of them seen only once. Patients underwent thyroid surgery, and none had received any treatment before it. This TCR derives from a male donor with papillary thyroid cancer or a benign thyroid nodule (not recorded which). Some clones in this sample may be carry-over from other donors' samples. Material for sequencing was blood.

Written as DNA, the CDR3 is TGTGCCAGCAGCCCCGACAGCTATCAGCCCCAGCATTTT. It codes for CASSPDSYQPQHF. This chain connects TRBV5-5 to TRBJ1-5; perhaps TRBD1 as D (5 bases). The V gene's germline CDR1 is SGHKS and CDR2 YYEKEE (reference sequence). V was clipped by 4 bases and J by 5 bases, with 10 bases between them. This CDR3 is 13 amino acids long.